This T cell receptor (beta chain) was sequenced in a study of T cells in Graves' hyperthyroidism and ophthalmopathy (dated by TCRdb to between 2018 and 2021). About the investigation overall: Peripheral blood samples were taken at the time of initial diagnosis, prior to any treatment. To identify distinguishing TCR V-J signatures, a discovery cohort of about a hundred patients was used, comprising under 45 with Graves' ophthalmopathy and approximately 57 with stable Graves' hyperthyroidism. An independent validation cohort of under 20 hyperthyroidism patients and 17 patients who later progressed to ophthalmopathy tested prospective prediction of ophthalmopathy. For training and testing, the 110 or so patients in the discovery cohort were randomly divided in a 7:3 ratio. In addition, the study compared T-cell repertoires in thyroid tissue and in blood from roughly six Graves' hyperthyroidism patients. After sampling, hyperthyroidism patients received methimazole starting at 30 mg daily, and ophthalmopathy patients received high-dose intravenous methylprednisolone. The paper describes TCR Vbeta CDR3 sequencing of 120 to 150 peripheral blood samples, made up of roughly 45 ophthalmopathy patients, some 76 hyperthyroidism patients and about 17 progressor patients.

The CDR3 spans 14 residues, from the cysteine through the phenylalanine. The sequence is cut down to CDR3 DNA, 42 bases in frame from base 1. Via the germline V gene, CDR1 is MDHEN and CDR2 SYDVKM. Trimming leaves V shorter by 4 bases and J shorter by 8 bases, with the junction holding 10 bases beyond the gene matches. Stable Graves' hyperthyroidism was defined as the absence of progression to ophthalmopathy over 18 months of follow-up. Hyperthyroidism patients were aged 18 to 65 years and newly diagnosed, with disease duration of less than 2 months. The study excluded patients with uncontrolled infections, other autoimmune diseases, pregnancy or lactation. Clinical symptoms, serum thyroxine and TRAb, thyroid ultrasound, and orbital computed tomography formed the basis for the diagnoses. PBMCs were separated from 8 to 10 ml of fresh peripheral blood using Ficoll-Paque density gradient centrifugation. Trizol reagent was used to extract total RNA, and RNA quality was then checked on an Agilent 2100 Bioanalyzer.

The TCR beta CDR3 regions were amplified from RNA transcripts. The TCR CDR3 was subjected to a first round of RT-PCR using the HTBI primer set and the Qiagen OneStep RT-PCR kit. The libraries were constructed in a second round of multiplex PCR and then size-selected and purified. Sequencing of the libraries was done on an Illumina HiSeq2000 using paired-end 100 bp reads. Processing in the source paper ran as follows. Raw data were processed with SOAPnuke, discarding reads with adapters, uncalled bases, mean Phred below 15, or no exact constant-primer or identifier match. COPE v1.2.5 was used to merge the high-quality paired reads, and each unique nucleotide sequence was defined as a clonotype. Clonotypes were aligned to IMGT TRBV, TRBD and TRBJ reference segments using MiTCR v1.1. Only V-J combinations with frequency above 0.0001, covering 99% to 99.2% of repertoires, were analysed. A TCS score was defined as the ratio between F50 (clonal expansion) and ExV (chaos), using BLOSUM62-based TCRdist between CDR3 peptides within each V-J. Welch's t-statistics and random forest reduced 500 to 650 V-J features to roughly 13, which were used in a naive Bayes classifier (R e1071). TCRdb cleaned the public reads at Q25 with fastp, built clones with MiXCR and kept in-frame beta chains. One record per CDR3 amino acid sequence lists the most common genes and DNA. TCRdb's processing, not the authors' own work, is the source of the V and J calls. The sample table records 300,000 to 450,000 distinct CDR3 sequences; roughly 13% of these occur just once. The top ten hold over 8.5% of the sample.

At least ten counts were recorded for this clonotype. The target of this receptor is not known. Per-base qualities were not stored, and no clone one base away is much larger. General findings and caveats noted by the study authors: No statistical method was used to set the sample size in advance, and investigators knew the group allocation. In validation, the model predicted progression to ophthalmopathy with around 71% sensitivity and less than 75% specificity, a median of around 6.6 months before onset. Most expanded thyroid clonotypes (frequency above 0.001) were also found in blood, which suggests that blood repertoires may mirror thyroid immune responses. In cross-validation, a model built on a 13 V-J signature told ophthalmopathy apart from stable hyperthyroidism with approximately 91% sensitivity and about 81% specificity, and in testing the same model reached 80%/75%.

Recombination connected TRBV28 to TRBJ1-2; 7 of the junction bases match TRBD1. The TCR was taken from a woman younger than 35 with Graves' hyperthyroidism. Sequencing was performed on blood. At the DNA level, the sequence is TGTGCCAGCAGTTCCCAGGGACGCAGGGGGGGCTACACCTTC. Its coded protein is CASSSQGRRGGYTF.